This note documents a single TCR beta chain sequence. As yet, its antigen is unknown. These data come from a study of cytomegalovirus exposure and HLA in healthy donors. In the PCR, 60 Vbeta and 13 Jbeta primers were used. Measured with immunoSEQ multiplex PCR; TCRdb has only the in-frame clones, and not every one. The top ten clones hold 4.5% of a sample with roughly 180,000 clones, 65% to 85% of them seen once. Germline CDR1 reads ENHRY; CDR2 reads SYGVKD. The CDR3 is 11 residues long. The V gene end was trimmed by 11 bases and the J gene end by 4 bases; junction bases not matched to a gene: 4. General study results and limits: Trimming of TCR beta V- and J-genes showed a link, identified in a later analysis, to a missense DCLRE1C variant. Later on, analysis showed that most CMV-associated TCR beta chains appeared to be HLA-restricted. HLA allele associations emerged for about 16,000 TCR beta sequences in a later analysis, at 0.05 false discovery rate.

The TCR comes from a woman aged 45 to 65 in good health and CMV-seropositive. Sequenced input: PBMCs. This chain uses TRBV10-3 with TRBJ1-1, with 7 nucleotides matching TRBD1. Written as DNA, the CDR3 is TGTGCCTTGCACAGGGGCACTGAAGCTTTCTTT. Protein sequence: CALHRGTEAFF.